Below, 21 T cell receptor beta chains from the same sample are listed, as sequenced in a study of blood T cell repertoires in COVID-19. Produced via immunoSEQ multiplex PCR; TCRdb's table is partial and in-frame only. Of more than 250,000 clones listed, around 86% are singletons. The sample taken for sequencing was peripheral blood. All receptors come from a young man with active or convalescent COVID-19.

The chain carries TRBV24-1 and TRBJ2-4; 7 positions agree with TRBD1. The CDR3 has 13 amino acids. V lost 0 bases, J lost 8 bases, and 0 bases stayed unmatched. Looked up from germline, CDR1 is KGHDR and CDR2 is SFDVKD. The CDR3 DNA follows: TGTGCCACCAGTGATTTGACAGGGGACATTCAGTACTTC. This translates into CATSDLTGDIQYF.

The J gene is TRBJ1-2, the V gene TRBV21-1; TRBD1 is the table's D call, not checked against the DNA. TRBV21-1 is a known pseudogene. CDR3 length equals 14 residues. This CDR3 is CASSKVRGSYGYTF. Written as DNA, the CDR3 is TGTGCCAGCAGCAAAGTTAGGGGGTCCTATGGCTACACCTTC.

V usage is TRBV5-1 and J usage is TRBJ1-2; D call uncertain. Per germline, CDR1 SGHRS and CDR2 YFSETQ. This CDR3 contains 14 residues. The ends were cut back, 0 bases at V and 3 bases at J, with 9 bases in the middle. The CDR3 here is CASSLVNAYYGYTF. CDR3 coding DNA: TGCGCCAGCAGCTTGGTAAACGCGTACTATGGCTACACCTTC.

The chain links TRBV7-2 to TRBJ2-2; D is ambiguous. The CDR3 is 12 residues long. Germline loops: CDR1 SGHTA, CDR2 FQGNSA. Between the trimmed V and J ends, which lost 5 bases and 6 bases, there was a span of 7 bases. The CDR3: CASSPFPGELFF. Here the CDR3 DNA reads TGTGCCAGCAGCCCATTTCCCGGGGAGCTGTTTTTT.

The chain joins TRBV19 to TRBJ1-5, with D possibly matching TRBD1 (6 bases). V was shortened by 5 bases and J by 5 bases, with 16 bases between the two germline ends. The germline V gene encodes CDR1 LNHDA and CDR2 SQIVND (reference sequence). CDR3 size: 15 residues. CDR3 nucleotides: TGTGCCAGTAGTTACCGGGTCGAGGGGGATCAGCCCCAGCATTTT. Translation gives CASSYRVEGDQPQHF.

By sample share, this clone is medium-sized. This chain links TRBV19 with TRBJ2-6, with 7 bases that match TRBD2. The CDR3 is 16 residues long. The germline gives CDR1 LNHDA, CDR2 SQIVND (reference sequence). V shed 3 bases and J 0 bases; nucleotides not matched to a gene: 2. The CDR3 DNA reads TGTGCCAGTAGTATCGGGGAGGGCTCTGGGGCCAACGTCCTGACTTTC. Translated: CASSIGEGSGANVLTF.

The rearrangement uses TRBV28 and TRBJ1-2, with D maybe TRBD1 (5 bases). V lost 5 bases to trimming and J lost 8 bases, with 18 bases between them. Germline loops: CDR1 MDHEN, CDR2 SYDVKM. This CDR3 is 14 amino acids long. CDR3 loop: CASSAPETAQGYTF. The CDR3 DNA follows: TGTGCCAGCAGTGCCCCCGAGACAGCACAGGGCTACACCTTC.

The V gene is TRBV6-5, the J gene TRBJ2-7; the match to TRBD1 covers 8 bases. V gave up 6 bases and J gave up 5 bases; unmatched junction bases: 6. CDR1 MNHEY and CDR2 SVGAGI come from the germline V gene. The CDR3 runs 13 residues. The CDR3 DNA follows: TGTGCCAGCAGAGGACAGGGAAGGCACGAGCAGTACTTC. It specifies CASRGQGRHEQYF.

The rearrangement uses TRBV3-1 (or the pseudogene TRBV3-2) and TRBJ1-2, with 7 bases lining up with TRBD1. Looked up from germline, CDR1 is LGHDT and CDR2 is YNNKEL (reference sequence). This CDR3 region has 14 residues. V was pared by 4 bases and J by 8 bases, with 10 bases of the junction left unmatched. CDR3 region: CASSPGTAYRGYTF. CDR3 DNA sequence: TGTGCCAGCAGCCCGGGGACAGCTTATAGGGGCTACACCTTC.

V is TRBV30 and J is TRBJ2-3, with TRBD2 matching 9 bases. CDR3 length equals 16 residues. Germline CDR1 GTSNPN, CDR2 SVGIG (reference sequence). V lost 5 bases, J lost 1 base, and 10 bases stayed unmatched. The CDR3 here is CAWSIAWTSGTDTQYF. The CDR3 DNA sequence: TGTGCCTGGTCTATTGCGTGGACTAGCGGCACAGATACGCAGTATTTT.

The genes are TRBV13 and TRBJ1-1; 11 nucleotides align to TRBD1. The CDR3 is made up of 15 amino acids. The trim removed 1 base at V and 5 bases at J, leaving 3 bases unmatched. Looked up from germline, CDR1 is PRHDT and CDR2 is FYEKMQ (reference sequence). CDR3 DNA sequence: TGTGCCAGCAGCTTAGAGGGACAGGGGGGAACTGAAGCTTTCTTT. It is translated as CASSLEGQGGTEAFF.

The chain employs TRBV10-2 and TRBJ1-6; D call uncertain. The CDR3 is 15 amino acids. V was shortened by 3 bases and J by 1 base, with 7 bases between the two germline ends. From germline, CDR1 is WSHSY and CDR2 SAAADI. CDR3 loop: CASSEAISYNSPLHF. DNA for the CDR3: TGCGCCAGCAGTGAAGCAATATCCTATAATTCACCCCTCCACTTT.

The CDR3 DNA is TGTGCCAGCAGCTTGGCGTCCCGGGGGACCCAGTACTTC. It is translated as CASSLASRGTQYF. The chain couples TRBV5-6 to TRBJ2-5, with D maybe TRBD2 (5 bases). Germline V gene lookup returns CDR1 SGHDT and CDR2 YYEEEE. CDR3 length equals 13 residues. The V and J ends lost 0 bases and 7 bases respectively, with 10 bases between them.

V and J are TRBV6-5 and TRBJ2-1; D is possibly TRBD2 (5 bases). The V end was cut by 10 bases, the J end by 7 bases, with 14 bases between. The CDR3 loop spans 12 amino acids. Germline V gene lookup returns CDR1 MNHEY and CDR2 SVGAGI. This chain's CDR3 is CATRASWNEQFF. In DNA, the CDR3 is TGTGCCACGAGGGCTAGCTGGAATGAGCAGTTCTTC.

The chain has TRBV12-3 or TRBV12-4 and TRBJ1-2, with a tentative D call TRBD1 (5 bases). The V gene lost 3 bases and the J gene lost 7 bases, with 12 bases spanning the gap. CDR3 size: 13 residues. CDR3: CASSFGQGFGYTF. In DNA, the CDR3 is TGTGCCAGCAGTTTCGGTCAGGGTTTTGGCTACACCTTC.

CDR3 region: CSAGQGNEKLFF. The CDR3 DNA reads TGCAGCGCGGGACAGGGGAATGAAAAACTGTTTTTT. This chain uses TRBV29-1 with TRBJ1-4, with 10 bases aligning to TRBD1. V shed 7 bases and J 5 bases; nucleotides not matched to a gene: 1. CDR1 and CDR2 from the germline V gene are SQVTM and ANQGSEA. CDR3 length equals 12 residues.

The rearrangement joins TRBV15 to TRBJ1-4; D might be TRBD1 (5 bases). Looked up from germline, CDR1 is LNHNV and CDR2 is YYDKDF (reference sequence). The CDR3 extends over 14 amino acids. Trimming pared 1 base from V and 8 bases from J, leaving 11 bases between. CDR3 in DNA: TGTGCCACCAGCAGAGGGGGACTTCAAGAAAAACTGTTTTTT. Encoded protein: CATSRGGLQEKLFF.

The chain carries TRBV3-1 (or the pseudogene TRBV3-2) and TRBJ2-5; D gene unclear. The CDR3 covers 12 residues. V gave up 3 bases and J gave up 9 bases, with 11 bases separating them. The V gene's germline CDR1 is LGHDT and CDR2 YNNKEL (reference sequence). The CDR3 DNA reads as TGTGCCAGCAGCCAGGAACGTCGGGCCCAGTACTTC. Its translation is CASSQERRAQYF.

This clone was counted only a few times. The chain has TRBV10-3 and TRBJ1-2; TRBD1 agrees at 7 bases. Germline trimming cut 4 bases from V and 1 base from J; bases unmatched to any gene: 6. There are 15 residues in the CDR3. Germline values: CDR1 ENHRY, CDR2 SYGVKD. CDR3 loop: CAISVGTAFNYGYTF. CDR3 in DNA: TGTGCCATCAGTGTGGGGACAGCTTTTAACTATGGCTACACCTTC.

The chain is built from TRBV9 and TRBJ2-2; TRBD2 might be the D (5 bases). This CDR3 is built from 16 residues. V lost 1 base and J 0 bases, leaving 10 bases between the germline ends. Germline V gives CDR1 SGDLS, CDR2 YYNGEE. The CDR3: CASSVISGTNTGELFF. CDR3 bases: TGTGCCAGCAGCGTAATCAGCGGAACGAACACCGGGGAGCTGTTTTTT.

The chain's CDR3 is CASSWDRGNEQYF. The CDR3 DNA is TGTGCCAGCAGCTGGGACAGGGGCAACGAGCAGTACTTC. V usage is TRBV3-1 (or the pseudogene TRBV3-2) and J usage is TRBJ2-7; 10 bases are a match to TRBD1. The CDR3 covers 13 residues. Germline CDR1 is LGHDT and CDR2 is YNNKEL (reference sequence). Losses at the gene ends were 5 bases for V and 5 bases for J; bases not matched to a gene: 3.